The clone carrying this T cell receptor beta chain has at least ten counts. Its antigen is still unknown. V lost 1 base to trimming and J lost 3 bases; unmatched junction nucleotides: 8. CDR1 and CDR2 from the germline V gene are LNHDA and SQIVND (reference sequence). The CDR3 length is 17 residues. This sample stems from a study of T cells in Graves' hyperthyroidism and ophthalmopathy. Findings and caveats of the study: The model foresaw ophthalmopathy a median around seven months prior to onset.

TCR beta CDR3 regions were amplified from RNA transcripts. The study used the HTBI primer set for a first-round RT-PCR of the TCR CDR3. TCRdb re-analysed the multiplex PCR reads in MiXCR, keeping a single row per CDR3 protein. The table records approximately 600,000 distinct CDR3 sequences, approximately 15% of them present only once. Clinical symptoms, serum thyroxine, TRAb, thyroid ultrasound and orbital computed tomography established diagnosis. PBMCs were obtained from about 9 ml fresh peripheral blood. V is TRBV19 and J is TRBJ2-3, with 9 bases matching TRBD2. This TCR derives from a woman younger than 30 with Graves' ophthalmopathy. The specimen was blood. The CDR3 sequence: CASSIVASGRRTDTQYF. CDR3 nucleotides: TGTGCCAGTAGTATAGTGGCCAGCGGGAGGAGGACAGATACGCAGTATTTT.